Included here is one TCR beta chain sequence, with context. As yet, its antigen is unknown. Here immunoSEQ multiplex PCR was the method, and the copy in TCRdb shows in-frame clones only, minus some. The sample shows some 86,000 clones, under 85% of them seen only once. The record originates from a study of OX40 agonist ivuxolimab in advanced cancers. Study in general: Treatment received earlier with anti-PD-1, anti-PD-L1 or anti-CTLA-4 agents was allowed, and around 40% had some.

Notes on the study in general: No antigen was identified for the clonally expanded peripheral T cells.

CDR1 is SGHDT and CDR2 is YYEEEE in the germline V gene. With 0 bases removed from V and 5 bases from J, the gap between germline ends came to 11 bases. CDR3 size: 15 residues. This chain joins TRBV5-6 and TRBJ2-2; a possible D gene is TRBD1 (5 bases). This receptor was identified in an adult with an advanced solid tumor such as melanoma, head and neck, liver or kidney cancer. The sample was CD4+ or CD8+ T cells sorted from blood, taken in a trial of the OX40 agonist ivuxolimab. The CDR3 coding sequence is TGTGCCAGCAGCTTGGGTGTACCAGGGACCGGGGAGCTGTTTTTT. It codes for CASSLGVPGTGELFF.